This T cell receptor beta chain was sequenced for a study of T cells in tuberculosis. In the study overall: This South African cohort compared adolescents with or without latent tuberculosis against adults with active tuberculosis.

Findings and limits, study-wide: Shorter CDR3-alpha in active tuberculosis partly drove smaller distances. A GMM-specific repertoire classifier reached around 85% accuracy, AUROC approximately 0.93.

As regards this clone: Its antigen is not identified.

TCRdb's table, derived via immunoSEQ multiplex PCR, lists solely in-frame clones and lacks some. The top ten hold roughly 12% of the sample, which has 37,000 or so clones, 85% to 95% seen once. Looked up from germline, CDR1 is SEHNR and CDR2 is FQNEAQ (reference sequence). The CDR3 is 17 residues long. Trimming at V came to 6 bases and at J to 7 bases, leaving 17 bases not matched to a gene. The gene calls are TRBV7-9 and TRBJ2-4; 8 nucleotides line up with TRBD1. This clonotype originated in a donor aged 10 to 29 with latent tuberculosis or without tuberculosis infection. Some clones in this sample may be carry-over from other donors' samples. The sample comprised PBMCs. The CDR3 nucleotides read TGTGCCAGCAGTCCGATCGAATGGACAGGGAATGGGAACATTCAGTACTTC. Translating gives CASSPIEWTGNGNIQYF.